Below, 16 T cell receptor beta chains from the same sample are listed, as sequenced in a study of chemoradiotherapy in HPV16-positive cancers. Assay used: immunoSEQ multiplex PCR; TCRdb lists only in-frame clones, some missing. In the table there are about 30,000 clones, roughly nine tenths of which are singletons. The material was blood, obtained from a patient who underwent chemoradiotherapy. The receptors here all came from a human donor with HPV-associated anogenital cancer.

The V call is TRBV5-1, the J call TRBJ1-2; a weak D match, TRBD1 (6 bases). The CDR3 loop spans 14 amino acids. CDR1 and CDR2 (germline): SGHRS, YFSETQ. V gave up 0 bases and J gave up 8 bases, with 14 bases separating them. CDR3 in amino acids: CASSLEGDIGGYTF. The DNA for the CDR3 is TGCGCCAGCAGCTTGGAAGGGGACATAGGAGGCTACACCTTC.

The chain recombines TRBV28 with TRBJ2-1, with unresolved D. The CDR3 is 12 residues long. Germline V gene lookup returns CDR1 MDHEN and CDR2 SYDVKM. V was clipped by 6 bases and J by 9 bases, with 12 bases between them. Here the CDR3 DNA reads TGTGCCAGCAGGGTTATTTGGGGTGAGCAGTTCTTC. This sequence encodes CASRVIWGEQFF.

This clone was detected once. The chain recombines TRBV10-1 with TRBJ2-5, with 16 nucleotides matching TRBD2. Germline V gene data show CDR1 as WNHNN and CDR2 as SYGVQD (reference sequence). With V trimmed by 2 bases and J by 5 bases, 11 bases remained unmatched. This CDR3 spans 19 amino acids. CDR3 bases: TGCGCCAGCAGTGAGCCGGGACTAGCGGGAGGGCCGAGTATGGAGACCCAGTACTTC. The encoded protein is CASSEPGLAGGPSMETQYF.

The chain couples TRBV18 to TRBJ2-2; D call uncertain. The germline V and J ends were trimmed by 1 base and 2 bases, with 5 bases remaining between them. Germline V lookup: CDR1 KGHSH, CDR2 LQKENI. The CDR3 length is 14 residues. In DNA form, the CDR3 reads TGTGCCAGCTCACCACAGGGTAACACCGGGGAGCTGTTTTTT. Its translation is CASSPQGNTGELFF.

This rearrangement joins TRBV5-1 to TRBJ2-1; 14 bases are shared with TRBD2. The CDR3 extends over 16 amino acids. CDR1 and CDR2 from the germline V gene are SGHRS and YFSETQ. The junction had 7 bases not matched to a gene; V was cut back by 2 bases and J by 9 bases. CDR3 nucleotides: TGCGCCAGCAGCTTCACGACTAGCGGGGGGGCCGGTGAGCAGTTCTTC. This encodes CASSFTTSGGAGEQFF.

The chain combines TRBV7-3 with TRBJ2-1, with D unclear. CDR1 is SGHTA, CDR2 FQGTGA, per germline. Trimming stripped 4 bases from V and 5 bases from J, with 15 bases between. The CDR3 contains 15 residues. The CDR3 sequence: CASSSSFGFDNEQFF. CDR3 sequence (DNA): TGTGCCAGCAGCTCCTCGTTCGGGTTTGACAATGAGCAGTTCTTC.

The chain is built from TRBV18 and TRBJ2-7; 15 bases are shared with TRBD2. With 3 bases clipped from V and 6 bases from J, the junction kept 12 bases outside the gene matches. Germline values: CDR1 KGHSH, CDR2 LQKENI. The length of the CDR3 is 18 residues. CDR3 amino acids: CASSPRTSGGDRKIEQYF. CDR3 coding DNA: TGTGCCAGCTCACCCCGGACTAGCGGGGGGGACAGAAAGATCGAGCAGTACTTC.

This sequence joins TRBV28 and TRBJ2-7; 7 nucleotides agree with TRBD2. Germline loops: CDR1 MDHEN, CDR2 SYDVKM. Trimming cost V 5 bases and J 4 bases; bases outside gene matches: 11. This CDR3 spans 15 amino acids. In DNA, the CDR3 is TGTGCCAGCAGTCCATTAGCGGGTTACTCGTACGAGCAGTACTTC. Translated: CASSPLAGYSYEQYF. Combining the CDR3 with reference TRBV28 and TRBJ2-7 gives the whole variable domain DVKVTQSSRYLVKRTGEKVFLECVQDMDHENMFWYRQDPGLGLRLIYFSYDVKMKEKGDIPEGYSVSREKKERFSLILESASTNQTSMYLCASSPLAGYSYEQYFGPGTRLTVT.

The chain links TRBV5-1 to TRBJ2-1, with D hard to call. Per the germline V gene, CDR1 is SGHRS and CDR2 is YFSETQ. This CDR3 spans 11 amino acids. Trimming left V 0 bases short and J 9 bases short, with 4 bases between. The DNA of the CDR3 is TGCGCCAGCAGCTTGGCTATTGAGCAGTTCTTC. It translates to CASSLAIEQFF.

This chain connects TRBV7-6 to TRBJ2-3; unclear D gene. CDR3 size: 15 residues. V gave up 5 bases and J gave up 0 bases, with 12 bases separating them. In germline, CDR1 is SGHVS, CDR2 FNYEAQ. CDR3 nucleotide sequence: TGTGCCAGCAGCCCAGGTGGTGCTAGCACAGATACGCAGTATTTT. Its protein product is CASSPGGASTDTQYF.

V and J are TRBV5-1 and TRBJ1-4; D perhaps matches TRBD1 (6 bases). The CDR3 covers 14 residues. Germline V gene sequence: CDR1 SGHRS, CDR2 YFSETQ. The V end was cut by 3 bases, the J end by 8 bases, with 14 bases between. The DNA for the CDR3 is TGCGCCAGCAGCTGGGGGGGGGCGGAAGAAAAACTGTTTTTT. Its protein product is CASSWGGAEEKLFF. The full variable domain, its missing parts supplied by reference TRBV5-1 and TRBJ1-4, is KAGVTQTPRYLIKTRGQQVTLSCSPISGHRSVSWYQQTPGQGLQFLFEYFSETQRNKGNFPGRFSGRQFSNSRSEMNVSTLELGDSALYLCASSWGGAEEKLFFGSGTQLSVL.

V is TRBV5-6 and J is TRBJ1-1; D gene uncertain. This CDR3 contains 13 residues. The germline CDR1 and CDR2 sequences are SGHDT and YYEEEE. Deletions cut 0 bases from V and 8 bases from J, with 11 bases between. CDR3 nucleotides: TGTGCCAGCAGCTTGGGTAGACCGGGAGAAGCTTTCTTT. Its protein is CASSLGRPGEAFF.

The rearrangement joins TRBV19 to TRBJ2-7; D is unresolved. Germline CDR1 LNHDA, CDR2 SQIVND (reference sequence). This CDR3 comprises 14 residues. V shed 1 base and J shed 1 base, with 8 bases lying between them. The CDR3: CASSIAGASYEQYF. In nucleotides, the CDR3 is TGTGCCAGTAGTATAGCCGGAGCGTCCTACGAGCAGTACTTC. Supplemented by reference TRBV19 and TRBJ2-7, the full variable domain reads DGGITQSPKYLFRKEGQNVTLSCEQNLNHDAMYWYRQDPGQGLRLIYYSQIVNDFQKGDIAEGYSVSREKKESFPLTVTSAQKNPTAFYLCASSIAGASYEQYFGPGTRLTVT.

This clone was seen only once. This chain joins TRBV28 and TRBJ1-5; D gene ambiguous. Germline CDR1 MDHEN, CDR2 SYDVKM. The CDR3 covers 14 residues. The V gene lost 2 bases and the J gene lost 5 bases, with 10 bases spanning the gap. The chain's CDR3 is CASSLVRSDQPQHF. The DNA for the CDR3 is TGTGCCAGCAGTTTAGTTCGGTCGGATCAGCCCCAGCATTTT.

The chain couples TRBV28 to TRBJ2-7, with D possibly matching TRBD2 (7 bases). Germline V gene sequence: CDR1 MDHEN, CDR2 SYDVKM. Trimming cost V 8 bases and J 5 bases, with 16 bases left between them. The CDR3 covers 13 residues. The CDR3: CASLPGGLDEQYF. CDR3 DNA sequence: TGTGCCAGCCTCCCGGGGGGCCTAGACGAGCAGTACTTC.

The rearrangement uses TRBV18 and TRBJ2-7; D is unresolved. Trimming shortened V by 2 bases and J by 4 bases, and 12 bases separated the two germline ends. CDR1 is KGHSH and CDR2 is LQKENI in the germline V gene. CDR3 length equals 14 residues. The CDR3 DNA is TGTGCCAGCTCACCAATTTTTGGGGTTTACGAGCAGTACTTC. Encoded protein: CASSPIFGVYEQYF.